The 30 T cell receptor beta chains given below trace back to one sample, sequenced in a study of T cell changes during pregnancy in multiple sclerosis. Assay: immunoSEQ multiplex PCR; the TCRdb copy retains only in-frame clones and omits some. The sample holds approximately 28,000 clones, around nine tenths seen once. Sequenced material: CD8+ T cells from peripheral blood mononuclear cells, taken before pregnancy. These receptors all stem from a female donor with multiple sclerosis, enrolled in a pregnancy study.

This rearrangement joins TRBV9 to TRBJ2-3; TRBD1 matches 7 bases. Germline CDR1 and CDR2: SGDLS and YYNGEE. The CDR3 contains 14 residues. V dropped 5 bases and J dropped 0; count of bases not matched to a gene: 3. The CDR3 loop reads CASSKGASTDTQYF. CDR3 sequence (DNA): TGTGCCAGCAGTAAGGGGGCCAGCACAGATACGCAGTATTTT.

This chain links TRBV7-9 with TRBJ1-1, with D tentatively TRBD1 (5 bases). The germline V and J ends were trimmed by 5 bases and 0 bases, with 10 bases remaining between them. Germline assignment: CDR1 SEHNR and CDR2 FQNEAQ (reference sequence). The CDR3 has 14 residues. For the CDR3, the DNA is TGTGCCAGCAGCACGACAGAGATGAACACTGAAGCTTTCTTT. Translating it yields CASSTTEMNTEAFF. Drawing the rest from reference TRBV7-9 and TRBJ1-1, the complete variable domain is DTGVSQNPRHKITKRGQNVTFRCDPISEHNRLYWYRQTLGQGPEFLTYFQNEAQLEKSRLLSDRFSAERPKGSFSTLEIQRTEQGDSAMYLCASSTTEMNTEAFFGQGTRLTVV.

The CDR3 DNA sequence: TGTGCCAGCAGCGATCAGACAGGGTATGGCTACACCTTC. This sequence encodes CASSDQTGYGYTF. The chain has TRBV9 and TRBJ1-2; TRBD1 agrees at 7 bases. The germline CDR1 and CDR2 sequences are SGDLS and YYNGEE. J gave up 5 bases and V 3 bases, and 4 bases lay outside the gene matches. The CDR3 has 13 amino acids.

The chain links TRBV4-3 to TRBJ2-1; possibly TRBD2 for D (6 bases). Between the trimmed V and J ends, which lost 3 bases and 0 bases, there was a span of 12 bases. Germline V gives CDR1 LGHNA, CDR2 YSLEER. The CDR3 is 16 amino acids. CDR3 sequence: CASSHALGGSYNEQFF. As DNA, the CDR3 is TGCGCCAGCAGCCACGCCCTGGGGGGCTCCTACAATGAGCAGTTCTTC.

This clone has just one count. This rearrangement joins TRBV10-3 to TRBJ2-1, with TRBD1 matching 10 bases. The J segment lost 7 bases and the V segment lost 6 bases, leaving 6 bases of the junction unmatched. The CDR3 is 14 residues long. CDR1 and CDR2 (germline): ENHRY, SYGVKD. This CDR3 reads CAIRPGQGENEQFF. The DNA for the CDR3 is TGTGCCATCAGGCCCGGACAGGGGGAAAATGAGCAGTTCTTC.

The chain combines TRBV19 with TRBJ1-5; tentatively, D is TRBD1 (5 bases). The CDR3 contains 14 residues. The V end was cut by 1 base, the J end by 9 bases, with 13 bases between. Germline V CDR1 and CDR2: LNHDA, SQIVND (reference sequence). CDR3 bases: TGTGCCAGTAGTATAGCCCCTTGGGGCCTGCCCCAGCATTTT. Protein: CASSIAPWGLPQHF.

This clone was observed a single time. The DNA for the CDR3 is TGTGCCACCACCATCGGGGGGGGCACTGAAGCTTTCTTT. Residues: CATTIGGGTEAFF. This rearrangement joins TRBV27 to TRBJ1-1; TRBD1 might be the D (5 bases). The V and J ends lost 10 bases and 4 bases respectively, with 16 bases between them. The CDR3 is 13 amino acids. Germline V gene data show CDR1 as MNHEY and CDR2 as SMNVEV (reference sequence).

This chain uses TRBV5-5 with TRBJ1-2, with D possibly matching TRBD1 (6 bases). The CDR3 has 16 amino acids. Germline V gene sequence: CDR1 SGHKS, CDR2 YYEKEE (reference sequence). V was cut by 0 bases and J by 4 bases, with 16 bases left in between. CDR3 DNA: TGTGCCAGCAGCTTGGCCCCGACAGGCCTGGGCTATGGCTACACCTTC. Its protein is CASSLAPTGLGYGYTF.

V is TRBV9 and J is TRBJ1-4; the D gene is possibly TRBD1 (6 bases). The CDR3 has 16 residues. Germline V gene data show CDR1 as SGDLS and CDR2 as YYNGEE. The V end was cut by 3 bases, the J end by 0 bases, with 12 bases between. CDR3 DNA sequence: TGTGCCAGCAGCGGTGGGACATCTGCAACTAATGAAAAACTGTTTTTT. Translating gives CASSGGTSATNEKLFF.

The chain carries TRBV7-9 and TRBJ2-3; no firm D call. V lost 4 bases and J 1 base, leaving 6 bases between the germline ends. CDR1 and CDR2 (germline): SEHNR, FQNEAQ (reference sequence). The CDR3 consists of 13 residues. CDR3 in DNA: TGTGCCAGCAGCTATCCCGGCACAGATACGCAGTATTTT. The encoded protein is CASSYPGTDTQYF. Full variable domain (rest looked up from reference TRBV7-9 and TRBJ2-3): DTGVSQNPRHKITKRGQNVTFRCDPISEHNRLYWYRQTLGQGPEFLTYFQNEAQLEKSRLLSDRFSAERPKGSFSTLEIQRTEQGDSAMYLCASSYPGTDTQYFGPGTRLTVL.

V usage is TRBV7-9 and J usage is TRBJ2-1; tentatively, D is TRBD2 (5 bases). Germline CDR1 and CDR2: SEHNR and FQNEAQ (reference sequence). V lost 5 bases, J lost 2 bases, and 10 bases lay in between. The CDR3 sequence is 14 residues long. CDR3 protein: CASSAPRAYNEQFF. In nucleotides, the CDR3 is TGTGCCAGCAGCGCACCGAGGGCCTACAATGAGCAGTTCTTC.

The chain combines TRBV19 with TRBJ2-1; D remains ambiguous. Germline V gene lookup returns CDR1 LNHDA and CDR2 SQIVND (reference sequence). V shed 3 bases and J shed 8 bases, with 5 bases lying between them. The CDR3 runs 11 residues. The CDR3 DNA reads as TGTGCCAGTAGTATCAGCGATGAGCAGTTCTTC. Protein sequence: CASSISDEQFF.

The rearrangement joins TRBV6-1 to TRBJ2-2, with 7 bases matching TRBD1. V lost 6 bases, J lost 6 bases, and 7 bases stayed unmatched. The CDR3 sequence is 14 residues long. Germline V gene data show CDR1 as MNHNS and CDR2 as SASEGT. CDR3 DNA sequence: TGTGCCAGCAGCCGAATACAGGGGCCCGGGGAGCTGTTTTTT. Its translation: CASSRIQGPGELFF.

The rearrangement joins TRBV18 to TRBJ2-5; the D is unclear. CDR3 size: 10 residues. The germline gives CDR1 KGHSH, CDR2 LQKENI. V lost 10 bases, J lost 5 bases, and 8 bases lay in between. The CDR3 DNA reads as TGTGCCACCCCACAGGAGACCCAGTACTTC. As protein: CATPQETQYF.

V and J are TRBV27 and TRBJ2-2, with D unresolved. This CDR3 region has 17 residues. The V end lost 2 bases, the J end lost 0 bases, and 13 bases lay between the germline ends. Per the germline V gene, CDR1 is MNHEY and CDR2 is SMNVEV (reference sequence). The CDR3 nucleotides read TGTGCCAGCAGTTTAACGGTAGTGAATGCGAACACCGGGGAGCTGTTTTTT. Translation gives CASSLTVVNANTGELFF.

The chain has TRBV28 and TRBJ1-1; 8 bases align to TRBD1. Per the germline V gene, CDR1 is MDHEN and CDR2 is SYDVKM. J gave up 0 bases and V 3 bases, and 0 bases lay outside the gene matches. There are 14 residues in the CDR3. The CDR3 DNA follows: TGTGCCAGCAGTTTGACAGGGGTGAACACTGAAGCTTTCTTT. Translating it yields CASSLTGVNTEAFF.

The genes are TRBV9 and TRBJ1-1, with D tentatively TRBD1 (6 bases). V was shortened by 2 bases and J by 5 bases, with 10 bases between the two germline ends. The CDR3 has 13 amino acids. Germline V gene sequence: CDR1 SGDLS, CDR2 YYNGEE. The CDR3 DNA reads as TGTGCCAGCAGCGTGGGGGCGGGTACTGAAGCTTTCTTT. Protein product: CASSVGAGTEAFF.

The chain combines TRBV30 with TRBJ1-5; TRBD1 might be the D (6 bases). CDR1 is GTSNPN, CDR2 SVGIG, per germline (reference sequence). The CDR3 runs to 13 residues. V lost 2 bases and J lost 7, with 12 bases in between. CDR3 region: CAWSKGGGQPQHF. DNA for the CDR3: TGTGCCTGGAGTAAAGGGGGGGGACAGCCCCAGCATTTT. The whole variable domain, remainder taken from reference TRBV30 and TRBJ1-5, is SQTIHQWPATLVQPVGSPLSLECTVEGTSNPNLYWYRQAAGRGLQLLFYSVGIGQISSEVPQNLSASRPQDRQFILSSKKLLLSDSGFYLCAWSKGGGQPQHFGDGTRLSIL.

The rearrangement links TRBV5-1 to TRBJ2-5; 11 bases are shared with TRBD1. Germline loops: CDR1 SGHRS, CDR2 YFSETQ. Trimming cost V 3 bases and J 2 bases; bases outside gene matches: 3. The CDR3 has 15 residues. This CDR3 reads CASSSGDRGQETQYF. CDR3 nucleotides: TGCGCCAGCAGCTCTGGGGACAGGGGGCAAGAGACCCAGTACTTC.

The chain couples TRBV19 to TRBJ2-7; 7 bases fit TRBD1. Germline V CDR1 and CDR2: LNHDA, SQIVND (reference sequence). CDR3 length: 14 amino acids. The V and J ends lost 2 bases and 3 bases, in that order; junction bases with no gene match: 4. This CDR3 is CASSITGVVYEQYF. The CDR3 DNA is TGTGCCAGTAGTATAACAGGGGTGGTCTACGAGCAGTACTTC.

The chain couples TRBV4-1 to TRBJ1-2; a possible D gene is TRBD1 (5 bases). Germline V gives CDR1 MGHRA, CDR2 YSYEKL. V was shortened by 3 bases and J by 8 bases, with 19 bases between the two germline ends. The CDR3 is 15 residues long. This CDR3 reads CASSQGLGATLGYTF. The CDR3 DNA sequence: TGCGCCAGCAGCCAGGGGCTGGGCGCCACTCTCGGCTACACCTTC.

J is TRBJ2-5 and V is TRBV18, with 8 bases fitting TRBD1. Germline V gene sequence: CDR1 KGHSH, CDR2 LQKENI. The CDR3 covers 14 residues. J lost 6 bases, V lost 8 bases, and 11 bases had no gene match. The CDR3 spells CASKSTGVSKTQYF. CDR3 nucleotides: TGTGCCAGCAAGTCGACAGGGGTGAGCAAGACCCAGTACTTC.

CDR3 protein: CASSLDQQGARGYTF. The CDR3 nucleotides are TGTGCCAGCAGTTTAGATCAACAGGGGGCGAGAGGCTACACCTTC. The chain carries TRBV28 and TRBJ1-2; TRBD1 matches at 9 bases. The CDR3 covers 15 residues. The junction had 9 bases not matched to a gene; V was cut back by 2 bases and J by 8 bases. CDR1 and CDR2 from the germline V gene are MDHEN and SYDVKM.

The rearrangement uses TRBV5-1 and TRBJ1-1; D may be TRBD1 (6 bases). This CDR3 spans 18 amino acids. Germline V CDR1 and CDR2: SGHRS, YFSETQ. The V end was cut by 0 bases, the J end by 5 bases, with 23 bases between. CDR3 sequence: CASSLALAGVTGRTEAFF. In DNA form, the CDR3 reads TGCGCCAGCAGCTTGGCCCTCGCAGGGGTGACTGGAAGGACTGAAGCTTTCTTT.

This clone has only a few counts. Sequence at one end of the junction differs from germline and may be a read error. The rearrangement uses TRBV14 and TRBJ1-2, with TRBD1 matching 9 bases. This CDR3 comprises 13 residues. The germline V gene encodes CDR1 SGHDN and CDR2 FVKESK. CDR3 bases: TGTGCCAGCAGCCATCTCAACCTACAGGGGGCAGCCTTC. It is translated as CASSHLNLQGAAF.

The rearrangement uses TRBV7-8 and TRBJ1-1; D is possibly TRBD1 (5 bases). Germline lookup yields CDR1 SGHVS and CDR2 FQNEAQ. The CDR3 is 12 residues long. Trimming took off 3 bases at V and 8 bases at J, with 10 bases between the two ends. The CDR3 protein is CASSFWQGEAFF. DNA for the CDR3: TGTGCCAGCAGCTTTTGGCAGGGAGAAGCTTTCTTT.

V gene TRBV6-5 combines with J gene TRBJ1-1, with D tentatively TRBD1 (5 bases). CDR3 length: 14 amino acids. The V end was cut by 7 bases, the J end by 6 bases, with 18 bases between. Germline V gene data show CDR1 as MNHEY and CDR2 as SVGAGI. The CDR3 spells CASMVKGEYSEAFF. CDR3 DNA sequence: TGTGCCAGCATGGTGAAAGGGGAATATTCTGAAGCTTTCTTT.

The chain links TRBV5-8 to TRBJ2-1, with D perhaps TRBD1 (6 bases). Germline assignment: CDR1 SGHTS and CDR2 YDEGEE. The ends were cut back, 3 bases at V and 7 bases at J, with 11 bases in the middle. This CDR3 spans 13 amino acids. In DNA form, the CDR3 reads TGTGCCAGCAGCTGGGACACTGGGAATGAGCAGTTCTTC. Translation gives CASSWDTGNEQFF.

CDR3 in DNA: TGTGCCAGCTCGCCAAGGGACTGGCGAAATGAGCAGTTCTTC. Its translation is CASSPRDWRNEQFF. V gene TRBV18 combines with J gene TRBJ2-1; the D gene is possibly TRBD2 (6 bases). Germline assignment: CDR1 KGHSH and CDR2 LQKENI. V dropped 6 bases and J dropped 7 bases, with 16 bases sitting between them. This CDR3 region has 14 residues.

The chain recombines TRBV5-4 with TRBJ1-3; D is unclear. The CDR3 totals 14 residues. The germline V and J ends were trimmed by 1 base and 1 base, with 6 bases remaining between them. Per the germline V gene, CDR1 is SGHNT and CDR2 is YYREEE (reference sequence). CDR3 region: CASSLFGSGNTIYF. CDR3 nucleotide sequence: TGTGCCAGCAGCTTGTTCGGGTCTGGAAACACCATATATTTT.